This T cell receptor (beta chain) is drawn from a study of shared clonotypes between healthy human individuals. J lost 0 bases, V lost 1 base, and 3 bases had no gene match. The CDR3 spans 15 residues. Germline CDR1 and CDR2: SGHKS and YYEKEE (reference sequence). Study results and caveats: Among donors, the sharing of clonotypes was expected to be influenced by sequencing depth.

Naive CD8 cells comprised CD45RO-negative, CCR7-positively selected cells, excluding terminally differentiated effector memory CD45RA+ cells. Clones were read by immunoSEQ multiplex PCR, and TCRdb kept only the in-frame ones, dropping some. Of 750,000 to 1,000,000 clones listed, more than 85% were seen once; the top ten hold around 24%. With regard to this clone: Its antigen is unknown.

The receptor's source is a man aged 25 to 45 in good health. Sequencing was carried out using naive CD8+ T cells sorted from blood. The gene calls are TRBV5-5 and TRBJ1-2; 7 nucleotides match TRBD1. CDR3 DNA sequence: TGTGCCAGCAGCTTGACAGGGGCAGCTAACTATGGCTACACCTTC. This codes for CASSLTGAANYGYTF.